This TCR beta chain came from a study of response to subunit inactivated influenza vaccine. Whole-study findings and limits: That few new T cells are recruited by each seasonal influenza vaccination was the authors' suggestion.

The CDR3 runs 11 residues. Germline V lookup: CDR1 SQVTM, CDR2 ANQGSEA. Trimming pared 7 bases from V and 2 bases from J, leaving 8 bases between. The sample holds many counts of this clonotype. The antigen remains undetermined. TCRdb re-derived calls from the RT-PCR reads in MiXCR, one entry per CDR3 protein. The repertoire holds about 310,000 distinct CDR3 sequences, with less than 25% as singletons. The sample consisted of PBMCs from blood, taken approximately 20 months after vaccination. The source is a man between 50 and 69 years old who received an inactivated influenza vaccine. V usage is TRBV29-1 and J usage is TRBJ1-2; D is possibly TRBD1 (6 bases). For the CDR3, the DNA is TGCAGCGGGGACACCAACTATGGCTACACCTTC. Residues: CSGDTNYGYTF.